The sequence of this T cell receptor beta chain was determined in a study of shared clonotypes between healthy human individuals. Trimming left V 4 bases short and J 3 bases short, with 16 bases between. Germline V gene data show CDR1 as LNHDA and CDR2 as SQIVND (reference sequence). This CDR3 region has 16 residues. Donors were Caucasian adults residing in Nashville, Tennessee, USA. The protocol was immunoSEQ multiplex PCR, while the TCRdb copy is restricted to in-frame clones and leaves out a portion. The sample contains 2 million to 2.5 million clones, 85% to 95% of which appear only once. Whole-study results and caveats: Compared with memory subsets, naive subsets generally had larger estimated richness.

With respect to this clone: Antigen specificity is unknown.

The material sequenced was naive CD4+ T cells from PBMCs. The sample's subset: CD45RA+ positively selected. This TCR was recovered from a man younger than 30 in good health. Some clones in this sample may be carry-over from other donors' samples. This rearrangement joins TRBV19 to TRBJ1-5; the D gene is possibly TRBD1 (6 bases). The CDR3 DNA follows: TGTGCCAGTAGTACGGGACAAGGGGGTGACAATCAGCCCCAGCATTTT. It is translated as CASSTGQGGDNQPQHF.